What follows are 26 T cell receptor beta chains derived from one specimen sequenced in a study of T cell responses to AZD1222 COVID-19 vaccine. Assay: immunoSEQ multiplex PCR; the TCRdb copy retains only in-frame clones and omits some. The top ten clones hold less than 4% of a sample with roughly 100,000 clones, 85% to 90% of them seen once. Sequenced here: peripheral blood, sampled on day 0 of AZD1222 vaccination. These receptors all stem from an adult in good health.

V is TRBV10-3 and J is TRBJ2-3, with D possibly matching TRBD2 (6 bases). There are 14 residues in the CDR3. The V gene's germline CDR1 is ENHRY and CDR2 SYGVKD. The V and J ends lost 6 bases and 0 bases respectively, with 10 bases between them. The CDR3 DNA follows: TGTGCCATCAGGGTAGGGACTAGCACAGATACGCAGTATTTT. The encoded protein is CAIRVGTSTDTQYF.

This chain joins TRBV5-6 and TRBJ1-4, with 7 bases lining up with TRBD1. The CDR3 is 15 residues long. The germline V gene has CDR1 SGHDT and CDR2 YYEEEE. V was pared by 6 bases and J by 2 bases, with 7 bases of the junction left unmatched. The CDR3 is CASNHRGATNEKLFF. The CDR3 DNA follows: TGTGCCAGCAACCACAGGGGAGCGACTAATGAAAAACTGTTTTTT.

This clone has a single count. CDR3 residues: CAGGPEGEVYEKLFF. The CDR3 DNA follows: TGTGCCGGGGGACCCGAGGGGGAGGTGTATGAAAAACTGTTTTTT. The V call is TRBV27, the J call TRBJ1-4; D is perhaps TRBD1 (6 bases). This CDR3 region has 15 residues. V lost 11 bases and J 6 bases, leaving 22 bases between the germline ends. Germline loops: CDR1 MNHEY, CDR2 SMNVEV (reference sequence).

V usage is TRBV15 and J usage is TRBJ1-1; D is possibly TRBD1 (6 bases). CDR1 LNHNV and CDR2 YYDKDF come from the germline V gene (reference sequence). The CDR3 is 14 residues long. V gave up 4 bases and J gave up 4 bases, with 13 bases separating them. CDR3 residues: CATSNLIGGTEAFF. For the CDR3, the DNA is TGTGCCACCAGCAACCTAATAGGGGGCACTGAAGCTTTCTTT. Full variable domain (outside the CDR3, taken from reference TRBV15 and TRBJ1-1): DAMVIQNPRYQVTQFGKPVTLSCSQTLNHNVMYWYQQKSSQAPKLLFHYYDKDFNNEADTPDNFQSRRPNTSFCFLDIRSPGLGDTAMYLCATSNLIGGTEAFFGQGTRLTVV.

The chain recombines TRBV15 with TRBJ2-1, with unresolved D. The CDR3 has 13 amino acids. The V gene's germline CDR1 is LNHNV and CDR2 YYDKDF (reference sequence). V lost 5 bases, J lost 0 bases, and 5 bases lay in between. For the CDR3, the DNA is TGTGCCACCAGCGATGCCTCCTACAATGAGCAGTTCTTC. It yields the protein CATSDASYNEQFF.

The chain is built from TRBV18 and TRBJ1-1; 11 positions agree with TRBD1. CDR1 and CDR2 (germline): KGHSH, LQKENI. This CDR3 region has 16 residues. V was clipped by 4 bases and J by 4 bases; unmatched bases: 8. CDR3 loop: CASSRGQGAPGTEAFF. As DNA, the CDR3 is TGTGCCAGCTCACGTGGACAGGGGGCGCCAGGCACTGAAGCTTTCTTT.

The genes are TRBV19 and TRBJ1-4; unclear D gene. The germline CDR1 and CDR2 sequences are LNHDA and SQIVND (reference sequence). CDR3 length equals 12 residues. V lost 3 bases, J lost 5 bases, and 4 bases lay in between. This CDR3 is CASSMGNEKLFF. For the CDR3, the DNA is TGTGCCAGTAGTATGGGGAATGAAAAACTGTTTTTT. Full variable domain (rest looked up from reference TRBV19 and TRBJ1-4): DGGITQSPKYLFRKEGQNVTLSCEQNLNHDAMYWYRQDPGQGLRLIYYSQIVNDFQKGDIAEGYSVSREKKESFPLTVTSAQKNPTAFYLCASSMGNEKLFFGSGTQLSVL.

The chain carries TRBV28 and TRBJ2-7, with 7 bases identical to TRBD2. The CDR3 consists of 13 residues. The J segment lost 4 bases and the V segment lost 5 bases, leaving 5 bases of the junction unmatched. Germline V gene data show CDR1 as MDHEN and CDR2 as SYDVKM. The CDR3 DNA is TGTGCCAGCAGTCGGGGGGAGGAGTACGAGCAGTACTTC. Its translation is CASSRGEEYEQYF.

The chain employs TRBV2 and TRBJ2-3, with TRBD2 matching 9 bases. V shed 6 bases and J 3 bases; nucleotides not matched to a gene: 7. Germline lookup yields CDR1 SNHLY and CDR2 FYNNEI. The CDR3 is 15 amino acids. As DNA, the CDR3 is TGTGCCAGCAGAGAGAGGCGGGGGGGAACAGATACGCAGTATTTT. The encoded protein is CASRERRGGTDTQYF.

The chain has TRBV12-3 or TRBV12-4 and TRBJ1-4; D call uncertain. The CDR3 length is 12 residues. V was clipped by 3 bases and J by 13 bases, with 12 bases between them. The CDR3 DNA reads TGTGCCAGCAGTTTTTCCCTTTCCCGACTGTTTTTT. Protein product: CASSFSLSRLFF.

The chain carries TRBV9 and TRBJ1-2; 8 bases are a match to TRBD1. In germline, CDR1 is SGDLS, CDR2 YYNGEE. The CDR3 runs 14 residues. V was clipped by 0 bases and J by 7 bases; unmatched bases: 5. For the CDR3, the DNA is TGTGCCAGCAGCGTAGCTCGCCAGGGGGCTGGCTACACCTTC. Amino acid sequence: CASSVARQGAGYTF.

The chain joins TRBV7-5 to TRBJ1-1; TRBD1, the table's D call, was not compared with the DNA. TRBV7-5 is a pseudogene segment. This CDR3 region has 16 residues. DNA of the CDR3: TGTGCCAGAAGCCCGCGGACAGGTCGCTTTCAGAATGAAGCTTTCTTT. Protein sequence: CARSPRTGRFQNEAFF.

V is TRBV5-6 and J is TRBJ1-1; D possibly corresponds to TRBD1 (5 bases). Trimming stripped 0 bases from V and 11 bases from J, with 11 bases between. Germline assignment: CDR1 SGHDT and CDR2 YYEEEE. This CDR3 contains 12 residues. As DNA, the CDR3 is TGTGCCAGCAGCTTGGCCAGGGTCGAGGCTTTCTTT. Translating it yields CASSLARVEAFF.

This clone was seen a single time. The V and J genes are TRBV5-4 and TRBJ1-2; TRBD1 matches at 7 bases. Germline lookup yields CDR1 SGHNT and CDR2 YYREEE (reference sequence). The CDR3 has 15 amino acids. The J segment lost 2 bases and the V segment lost 5 bases, leaving 9 bases of the junction unmatched. CDR3 residues: CASRKEQGPNYGYTF. CDR3 coding DNA: TGTGCCAGCAGGAAAGAACAGGGGCCGAACTATGGCTACACCTTC. Full variable domain (missing parts from reference TRBV5-4 and TRBJ1-2): ETGVTQSPTHLIKTRGQQVTLRCSSQSGHNTVSWYQQALGQGPQFIFQYYREEENGRGNFPPRFSGLQFPNYSSELNVNALELDDSALYLCASRKEQGPNYGYTFGSGTRLTVV.

The rearrangement links TRBV6-2 or TRBV6-3 to TRBJ2-1, with TRBD1 identical over 10 bases. The CDR3 length is 15 residues. V dropped 1 base and J dropped 9; count of bases not matched to a gene: 6. Germline V gives CDR1 MNHEY, CDR2 SVGEGT. The CDR3 loop is CASSYWGQGLREQFF. The CDR3 region has the DNA TGTGCCAGCAGTTACTGGGGACAGGGGCTCCGTGAGCAGTTCTTC.

This rearrangement joins TRBV28 to TRBJ2-7; D gene unclear. The CDR3 totals 16 residues. CDR1 is MDHEN, CDR2 SYDVKM, per germline. V lost 5 bases and J lost 0, with 17 bases in between. CDR3 sequence (DNA): TGTGCCAGCAGTGCGATGTCCCTATTTGGCTCCTACGAGCAGTACTTC. Translated: CASSAMSLFGSYEQYF.

The J gene is TRBJ1-4, the V gene TRBV5-4, with D perhaps matching TRBD1 (5 bases). Germline values: CDR1 SGHNT, CDR2 YYREEE (reference sequence). This CDR3 has 16 residues. The V end lost 4 bases, the J end lost 8 bases, and 21 bases lay between the germline ends. The CDR3 loop reads CASSERGLAGAEKLFF. DNA for the CDR3: TGTGCCAGCAGCGAACGGGGCTTAGCCGGTGCGGAAAAACTGTTTTTT.

This rearrangement joins TRBV5-8 to TRBJ1-5; tentative D call: TRBD1 (5 bases). The germline V and J ends were trimmed by 6 bases and 2 bases, with 15 bases remaining between them. The CDR3 loop spans 15 amino acids. Germline-derived CDR1 and CDR2 are SGHTS and YDEGEE. CDR3 nucleotide sequence: TGTGCCAGCATCCCTACCGGGGCGGGCAATCAGCCCCAGCATTTT. Protein sequence: CASIPTGAGNQPQHF. Filled out from reference TRBV5-8 and TRBJ1-5, the complete variable domain reads EAGVTQSPTHLIKTRGQQATLRCSPISGHTSVYWYQQALGLGLQFLLWYDEGEERNRGNFPPRFSGRQFPNYSSELNVNALELEDSALYLCASIPTGAGNQPQHFGDGTRLSIL.

The chain combines TRBV12-3 or TRBV12-4 with TRBJ1-3, with D hard to call. The CDR3 length is 11 residues. V was shortened by 3 bases and J by 11 bases, with 8 bases between the two germline ends. The CDR3 DNA sequence: TGTGCCAGCAGTTTCGGTCTTGCCATATATTTT. Translated: CASSFGLAIYF.

Here the CDR3 DNA reads TGTGCCAGCAGCTCTAATTTAGGTTGGGTGACAGGCAATCAGCCCCAGCATTTT. Translating gives CASSSNLGWVTGNQPQHF. The chain is built from TRBV7-2 and TRBJ1-5, with a tentative D call TRBD1 (5 bases). Trimming removed 4 bases at V and 2 bases at J, with 21 bases between. The V gene's germline CDR1 is SGHTA and CDR2 FQGNSA. The CDR3 sequence is 18 residues long.

The chain has TRBV7-2 and TRBJ1-2, with 9 bases matching TRBD1. The CDR3 extends over 16 amino acids. V lost 4 bases to trimming and J lost 0 bases; unmatched junction nucleotides: 6. CDR1 SGHTA and CDR2 FQGNSA come from the germline V gene. The DNA of the CDR3 is TGTGCCAGCAGCTCCGGGACAGGGCAGACTAACTATGGCTACACCTTC. Protein product: CASSSGTGQTNYGYTF.

The rearrangement uses TRBV19 and TRBJ1-2, with D possibly being TRBD1 (6 bases). Germline assignment: CDR1 LNHDA and CDR2 SQIVND (reference sequence). This CDR3 is 13 amino acids long. Trimming pared 3 bases from V and 5 bases from J, leaving 10 bases between. The CDR3 loop reads CASSIVGQYGYTF. The CDR3, as DNA: TGTGCCAGTAGTATCGTAGGACAGTATGGCTACACCTTC.

The chain uses TRBV19 and TRBJ2-3; TRBD2 is a possible D gene (6 bases). Germline CDR1 and CDR2: LNHDA and SQIVND (reference sequence). Trimming took off 3 bases at V and 1 base at J, with 17 bases between the two ends. This CDR3 spans 17 amino acids. CDR3 DNA: TGTGCCAGTAGTATTACCTCCGGGACTGCTCGCACAGATACGCAGTATTTT. Amino acids: CASSITSGTARTDTQYF.

This CDR3 reads CASSISGVSSEAFF. CDR3 in DNA: TGTGCCAGTAGTATCAGTGGGGTATCGTCTGAAGCTTTCTTT. The chain employs TRBV19 and TRBJ1-1; D uncertain. Germline V gene data show CDR1 as LNHDA and CDR2 as SQIVND (reference sequence). Trimming pared 3 bases from V and 6 bases from J, leaving 14 bases between. The CDR3 is 14 amino acids.

As regards this clone: Other DNA sequences in the same sample also yield this CDR3. This rearrangement joins TRBV5-1 to TRBJ1-1; D not resolved. V lost 0 bases and J lost 1, with 4 bases in between. Per germline, CDR1 SGHRS and CDR2 YFSETQ. The CDR3 consists of 13 residues. This CDR3 is CASSLGWNTEAFF. The CDR3, as DNA: TGCGCCAGCAGCTTGGGGTGGAACACTGAAGCTTTCTTT.

CDR3 amino acids: CASSFGTGQETQYF. The DNA of the CDR3 is TGTGCCAGCAGTTTCGGGACAGGCCAAGAGACCCAGTACTTC. The chain links TRBV7-9 to TRBJ2-5, with TRBD1 identical over 8 bases. This CDR3 is 14 amino acids long. CDR1 and CDR2 from the germline V gene are SEHNR and FQNEAQ (reference sequence). V shed 6 bases, J shed 1 base, and the junction held 4 bases outside the gene matches.